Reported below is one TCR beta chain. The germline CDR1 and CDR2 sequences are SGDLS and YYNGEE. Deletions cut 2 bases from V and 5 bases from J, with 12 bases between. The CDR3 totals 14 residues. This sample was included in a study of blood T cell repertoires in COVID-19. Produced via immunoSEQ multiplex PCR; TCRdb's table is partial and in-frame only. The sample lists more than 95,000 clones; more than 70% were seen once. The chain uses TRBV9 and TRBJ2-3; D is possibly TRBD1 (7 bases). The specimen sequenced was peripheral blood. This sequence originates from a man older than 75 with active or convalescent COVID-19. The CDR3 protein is CASSVYQGGDTQYF. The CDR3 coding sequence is TGTGCCAGCAGCGTGTACCAGGGGGGAGATACGCAGTATTTT.